What follows is one T cell receptor beta chain and its context. The sample is drawn from a study of blood T cell repertoires in COVID-19. On the study more broadly: Both acute and convalescent COVID-19 samples were obtained from the United States, Italy and Spain.

How the authors handled the data: Estimation of nucleated cell counts relied on the amplification of reference gene primers. Here immunoSEQ multiplex PCR was the method, and the copy in TCRdb shows in-frame clones only, minus some. The D gene and trimming were derived from the DNA, and the V and J assignments and clone size from that table. The table shows approximately 40,000 clones, with around nine tenths occurring only once. There are 13 residues in the CDR3. After removal of 5 bases from V and 5 bases from J, the junction contained 5 bases not matched to a gene. Germline CDR1 is SGHRS and CDR2 is YFSETQ.

The chain recombines TRBV5-1 with TRBJ2-5; 8 bases match TRBD1. The sequence was obtained from a human donor in a cohort sampled during active COVID-19. The sample was peripheral blood. As DNA, the CDR3 is TGCGCCAGCAGACCAGGGGGCAGGGAGACCCAGTACTTC. This codes for CASRPGGRETQYF.